The clone carrying this T cell receptor (beta chain) was observed a single time. The antigen is unknown. Researchers ran the PCR with 60 Vbeta and 13 Jbeta primers. Using immunoSEQ multiplex PCR, the repertoire was profiled, and TCRdb retains in-frame clones only, with some absent. The sample gives more than 85,000 clones, roughly 85% of which show up once; around 2.6% is in the top ten. The data are from a study of cytomegalovirus exposure and HLA in healthy donors. General study findings and limits: Equally common other TCR beta chains were less clonally expanded than HLA-associated ones, a later analysis found.

Likely unrecorded immune exposures existed in these nominally healthy donors. Germline values: CDR1 SGHRS, CDR2 YFSETQ. CDR3 size: 16 residues. The ends were cut back, 4 bases at V and 2 bases at J, with 18 bases in the middle. The sequence derives from a man aged 40-55 years in good health and CMV-seronegative. Source material: PBMCs. V usage is TRBV5-1 and J usage is TRBJ2-5, with a tentative D call TRBD2 (5 bases). CDR3 amino acids: CASSPIGEGWQETQYF. The CDR3 region has the DNA TGCGCCAGCAGCCCGATTGGCGAGGGTTGGCAAGAGACCCAGTACTTC. The full variable domain, with the rest looked up from reference TRBV5-1 and TRBJ2-5, is KAGVTQTPRYLIKTRGQQVTLSCSPISGHRSVSWYQQTPGQGLQFLFEYFSETQRNKGNFPGRFSGRQFSNSRSEMNVSTLELGDSALYLCASSPIGEGWQETQYFGPGTRLLVL.